The T cell receptor beta chain described here comes from a study of T cell responses to AZD1222 COVID-19 vaccine. Whole-study context: The analysis combined second doses at about 4 or about 12 weeks.

Study-wide results and limits: Most donors were white British, females outnumbered males, and clonal diversity was possibly underestimated.

Sequenced by immunoSEQ multiplex PCR; TCRdb stores in-frame clones only, minus some. The sample contains more than 100,000 clones, roughly 90% of which appear only once. Germline values: CDR1 SGHRS, CDR2 YFSETQ. Losses at the gene ends were 4 bases for V and 5 bases for J; bases not matched to a gene: 3. The CDR3 covers 13 residues. This clone showed up just once. As yet, its antigen is unknown. The clonotype comes from an adult in good health. Sequencing used peripheral blood, obtained on day 0 of AZD1222 vaccination. The V call is TRBV5-1, the J call TRBJ1-5; 7 bases fit TRBD1. The CDR3 region is CASSRTGDQPQHF. The CDR3 nucleotides read TGCGCCAGCAGCCGGACAGGAGATCAGCCCCAGCATTTT.